The rows below give T cell receptor beta chains drawn from one sample of a study of shared clonotypes between healthy human individuals. The assay was immunoSEQ multiplex PCR, and TCRdb's table has in-frame clones only and misses some. The sample comprises about 1 million clones, roughly 80% of which are singletons, and 1.4% to 1.5% rests with the top ten. The specimen sequenced was memory CD4+ T cells sorted from blood. Receptors originate from a man aged 18 to 29 in good health. CDR3s include the opening cysteine and the closing phenylalanine or tryptophan. D genes are given only for firm matches. Clone size is given for some rows only: seen once, a few or many times, or a class if the clone is expanded.

j_call: TRBJ2-2
d_call: .
v_call: TRBV5-1
clone_size: .
cdr3_nt: TGCGCCAGCAGCTTGCGGGGCGCCGGGGAGCTGTTTTTT
cdr3_aa: CASSLRGAGELFF

j_call: TRBJ1-1
d_call: .
v_call: TRBV6-5
clone_size: .
cdr3_nt: TGTGCCAGCAGTACGATCAGGTTACTGAACACTGAAGCTTTCTTT
cdr3_aa: CASSTIRLLNTEAFF

j_call: TRBJ1-1
d_call: TRBD1
v_call: TRBV2
clone_size: .
cdr3_nt: TGTGCCAGCAGTGAAGAGAAGGGGGCGGGTACTGAAGCTTTCTTT
cdr3_aa: CASSEEKGAGTEAFF

j_call: TRBJ2-7
d_call: .
v_call: TRBV7-9
clone_size: .
cdr3_nt: TGTGCCAGCAGCTTATCGGGAGTGGGGGTTAGGTTC
cdr3_aa: CASSLSGVGVRF

j_call: TRBJ2-5
d_call: TRBD2
v_call: TRBV7-2
clone_size: .
cdr3_nt: TGTGCCAGCAGCTTGGCAGCGGGAGTCCAGGAGACCCAGTACTTC
cdr3_aa: CASSLAAGVQETQYF

j_call: TRBJ1-2
d_call: TRBD1
v_call: TRBV7-4
clone_size: .
cdr3_nt: TGTGCCAGCAGCTCTGGGACAGGGCTGGCCTATGGCTACACCTTC
cdr3_aa: CASSSGTGLAYGYTF

j_call: TRBJ2-1
d_call: TRBD2
v_call: TRBV2
clone_size: .
cdr3_nt: TGTGCCAGCAGTGCCGGGGGGAACTACAATGAGCAGTTCTTC
cdr3_aa: CASSAGGNYNEQFF

j_call: TRBJ2-6
d_call: TRBD2
v_call: TRBV5-1
clone_size: .
cdr3_nt: TGCGCCAGCAGCTTGGGGACTAGCCCCTCTGGGGCCAACGTCCTGACTTTC
cdr3_aa: CASSLGTSPSGANVLTF

j_call: TRBJ2-2
d_call: .
v_call: TRBV29-1
clone_size: once
cdr3_nt: TGCAGCGTTGAGTCCAGAAACACCGGGGAGCTGTTTTTT
cdr3_aa: CSVESRNTGELFF

j_call: TRBJ1-2
d_call: TRBD1
v_call: TRBV5-1
clone_size: .
cdr3_nt: TGCGCCAGCAGCCCGGACAGGGTAGAATATGGCTACACCTTC
cdr3_aa: CASSPDRVEYGYTF

j_call: TRBJ1-1
d_call: .
v_call: TRBV6-5
clone_size: many
cdr3_nt: TGTGCCAGCAGCCTACGTGGGGCCGCCGGGGGGGATTTCTTT
cdr3_aa: CASSLRGAAGGDFF

j_call: TRBJ2-3
d_call: TRBD2
v_call: TRBV9
clone_size: .
cdr3_nt: TGTGCCAGCAGCGTAGAAGAACTAGCGGGGGGAGATACGCAGTATTTT
cdr3_aa: CASSVEELAGGDTQYF

j_call: TRBJ1-1
d_call: .
v_call: TRBV2
clone_size: .
cdr3_nt: TGTGCAGCATCTCTTGGACAGCTGAACACTGAAGCTTTCTTT
cdr3_aa: CAASLGQLNTEAFF

j_call: TRBJ2-1
d_call: TRBD2
v_call: TRBV9
clone_size: .
cdr3_nt: TGTGCCAGCAGCGTTGGGGGACTAGGCAGTGAGCAGTTCTTC
cdr3_aa: CASSVGGLGSEQFF

j_call: TRBJ1-1
d_call: .
v_call: TRBV14
clone_size: .
cdr3_nt: TGTGCCAGCAACCCGGGGGGGGGCGGAAGGAACACTGAAGCTTTCTTT
cdr3_aa: CASNPGGGGRNTEAFF

j_call: TRBJ2-3
d_call: TRBD1
v_call: TRBV11-3
clone_size: .
cdr3_nt: TGTGCCAGCAGCCCAGGGACAGGGGGCACAGATACGCAGTATTTT
cdr3_aa: CASSPGTGGTDTQYF

j_call: TRBJ2-7
d_call: TRBD1
v_call: TRBV5-1
clone_size: .
cdr3_nt: TGCGCCAGCAGCCCGGGACAGGGACGGGGCGAGCAGTACTTC
cdr3_aa: CASSPGQGRGEQYF

j_call: TRBJ2-7
d_call: TRBD1
v_call: TRBV2
clone_size: .
cdr3_nt: TGTGCCAGCAGTGTAGGGACAGCATACGAGCAGTACTTC
cdr3_aa: CASSVGTAYEQYF

j_call: TRBJ1-6
d_call: TRBD1
v_call: TRBV5-6
clone_size: few
cdr3_nt: TGTGCCAGCAGCTTCCTGGACAGGGTTGCGGATTCACCCCTCCACTTT
cdr3_aa: CASSFLDRVADSPLHF

j_call: TRBJ2-7
d_call: .
v_call: TRBV6-7
clone_size: once
cdr3_nt: TGTGCCAGCAGTTACTACAGGACAGACTCCTACGAGCAGTACTTC
cdr3_aa: CASSYYRTDSYEQYF

j_call: TRBJ2-1
d_call: TRBD1
v_call: TRBV19
clone_size: .
cdr3_nt: TGTGCCAGTAGTATAAACAGGGGCCCCGACCTCAATGAGCAGTTCTTC
cdr3_aa: CASSINRGPDLNEQFF

j_call: TRBJ1-5
d_call: .
v_call: TRBV7-9
clone_size: .
cdr3_nt: TGTGCCAGCAGCCAAGGCCGACTTCAGCCCCAGCATTTT
cdr3_aa: CASSQGRLQPQHF

j_call: TRBJ1-1
d_call: .
v_call: TRBV19
clone_size: few
cdr3_nt: TGTGCCAGTAGTTCCGGGAGGAACACTGAAGCTTTCTTT
cdr3_aa: CASSSGRNTEAFF

j_call: TRBJ2-2
d_call: TRBD1
v_call: TRBV9
clone_size: .
cdr3_nt: TGTGCCAGCAGCGTAGACCAGGGGGTTGGTGCCGGGGAGCTGTTTTTT
cdr3_aa: CASSVDQGVGAGELFF

j_call: TRBJ1-6
d_call: .
v_call: TRBV5-6
clone_size: .
cdr3_nt: TGTGCCAGCAGCTTGAAGGGCGGGGCTTCACCCCTCCACTTT
cdr3_aa: CASSLKGGASPLHF

j_call: TRBJ2-2
d_call: TRBD1
v_call: TRBV6-6
clone_size: .
cdr3_nt: TGTGCCACGTCCGTAGGGGGCGACTTCGGGGAGCTGTTTTTT
cdr3_aa: CATSVGGDFGELFF

j_call: TRBJ2-5
d_call: TRBD2
v_call: TRBV5-4
clone_size: .
cdr3_nt: TGTGCCAGCAGCTTTAAACTAGCGGGGGGCCTAGGGGAGACCCAGTACTTC
cdr3_aa: CASSFKLAGGLGETQYF

j_call: TRBJ2-7
d_call: TRBD2
v_call: TRBV28
clone_size: .
cdr3_nt: TGTGCCAGCAGTTCCACTAGCGACGGGAGCTCCTACGAGCAGTACTTC
cdr3_aa: CASSSTSDGSSYEQYF

j_call: TRBJ1-2
d_call: .
v_call: TRBV5-5
clone_size: .
cdr3_nt: TGTGCCAGCAGCCCGCAGGCCCCTGAAGGCTACACCTTC
cdr3_aa: CASSPQAPEGYTF

j_call: TRBJ2-5
d_call: .
v_call: TRBV14
clone_size: .
cdr3_nt: TGTGCCAGCAGCCAAGACGGAGAGACCCAGTACTTC
cdr3_aa: CASSQDGETQYF

j_call: TRBJ2-5
d_call: .
v_call: TRBV5-1
clone_size: .
cdr3_nt: TGCGCCAGCACTCAAGAGACCCAGTACTTC
cdr3_aa: CASTQETQYF